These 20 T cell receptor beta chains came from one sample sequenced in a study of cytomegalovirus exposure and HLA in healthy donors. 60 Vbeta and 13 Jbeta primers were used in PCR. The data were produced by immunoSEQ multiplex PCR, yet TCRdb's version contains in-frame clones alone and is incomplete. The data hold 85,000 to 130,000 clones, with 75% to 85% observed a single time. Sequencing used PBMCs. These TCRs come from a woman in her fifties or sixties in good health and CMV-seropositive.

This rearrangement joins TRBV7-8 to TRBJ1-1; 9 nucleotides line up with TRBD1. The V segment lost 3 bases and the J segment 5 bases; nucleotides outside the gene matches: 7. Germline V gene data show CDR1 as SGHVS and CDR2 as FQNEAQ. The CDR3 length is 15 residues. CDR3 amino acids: CASSFPDRGRTEAFF. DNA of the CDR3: TGTGCCAGCAGCTTCCCGGACAGGGGAAGAACTGAAGCTTTCTTT. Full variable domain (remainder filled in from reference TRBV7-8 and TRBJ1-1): GAGVSQSPRYKVAKRGQDVALRCDPISGHVSLFWYQQALGQGPEFLTYFQNEAQLDKSGLPSDRFFAERPEGSVSTLKIQRTQQEDSAVYLCASSFPDRGRTEAFFGQGTRLTVV.

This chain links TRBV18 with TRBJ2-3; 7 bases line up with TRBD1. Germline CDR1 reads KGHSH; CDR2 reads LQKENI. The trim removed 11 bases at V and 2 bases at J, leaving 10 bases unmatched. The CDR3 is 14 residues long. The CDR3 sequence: CAGRQGTATDTQYF. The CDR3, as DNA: TGTGCCGGTCGCCAGGGGACAGCCACAGATACGCAGTATTTT.

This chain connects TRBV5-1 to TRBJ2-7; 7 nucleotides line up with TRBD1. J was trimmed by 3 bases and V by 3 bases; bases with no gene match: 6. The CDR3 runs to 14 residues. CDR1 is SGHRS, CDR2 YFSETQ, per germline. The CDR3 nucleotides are TGCGCCAGCAGCTCGACAGGGAACGACTACGAGCAGTACTTC. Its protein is CASSSTGNDYEQYF.

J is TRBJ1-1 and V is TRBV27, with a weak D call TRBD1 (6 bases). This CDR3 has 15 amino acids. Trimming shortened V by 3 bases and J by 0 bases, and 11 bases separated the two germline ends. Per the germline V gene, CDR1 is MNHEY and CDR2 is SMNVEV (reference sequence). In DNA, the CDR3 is TGTGCCAGCAGTTTCGGGACAAGGATGAACACTGAAGCTTTCTTT. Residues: CASSFGTRMNTEAFF.

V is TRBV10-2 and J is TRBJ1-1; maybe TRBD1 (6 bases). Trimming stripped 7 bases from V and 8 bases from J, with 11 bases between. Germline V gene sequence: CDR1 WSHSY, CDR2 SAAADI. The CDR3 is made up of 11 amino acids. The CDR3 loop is CASILDREAFF. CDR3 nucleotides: TGCGCCAGCATCTTAGACAGGGAAGCTTTCTTT.

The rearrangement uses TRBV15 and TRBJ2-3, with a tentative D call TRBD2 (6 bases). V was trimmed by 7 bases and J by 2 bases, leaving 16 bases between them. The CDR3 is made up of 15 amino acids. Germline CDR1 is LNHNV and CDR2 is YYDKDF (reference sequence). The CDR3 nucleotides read TGTGCCACCACCCTACCGGGACTTCACACAGATACGCAGTATTTT. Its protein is CATTLPGLHTDTQYF. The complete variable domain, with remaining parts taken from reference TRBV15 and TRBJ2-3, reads DAMVIQNPRYQVTQFGKPVTLSCSQTLNHNVMYWYQQKSSQAPKLLFHYYDKDFNNEADTPDNFQSRRPNTSFCFLDIRSPGLGDTAMYLCATTLPGLHTDTQYFGPGTRLTVL.

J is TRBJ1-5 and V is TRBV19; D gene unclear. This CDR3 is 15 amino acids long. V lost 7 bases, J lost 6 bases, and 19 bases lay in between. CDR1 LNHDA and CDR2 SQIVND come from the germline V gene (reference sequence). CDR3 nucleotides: TGTGCCAGTAAAGTTCGGGATTTAGAGGGTCAGCCCCAGCATTTT. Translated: CASKVRDLEGQPQHF.

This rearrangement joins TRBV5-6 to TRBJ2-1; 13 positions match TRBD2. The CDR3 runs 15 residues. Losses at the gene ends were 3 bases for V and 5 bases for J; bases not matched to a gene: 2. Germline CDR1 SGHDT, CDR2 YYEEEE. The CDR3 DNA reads TGTGCCAGCAGCTCCGGACTAGCGGGGGACAATGAGCAGTTCTTC. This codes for CASSSGLAGDNEQFF.

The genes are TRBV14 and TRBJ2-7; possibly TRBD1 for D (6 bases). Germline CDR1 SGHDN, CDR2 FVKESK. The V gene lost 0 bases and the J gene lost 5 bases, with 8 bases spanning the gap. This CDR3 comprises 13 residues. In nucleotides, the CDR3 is TGTGCCAGCAGCCAAGACCCAGGGGACGAGCAGTACTTC. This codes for CASSQDPGDEQYF.

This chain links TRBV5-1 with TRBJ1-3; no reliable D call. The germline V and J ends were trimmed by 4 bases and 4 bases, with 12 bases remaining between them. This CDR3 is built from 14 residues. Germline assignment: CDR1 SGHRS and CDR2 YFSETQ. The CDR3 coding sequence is TGCGCCAGCAGCCCACGGGTGGCCGGAAACACCATATATTTT. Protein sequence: CASSPRVAGNTIYF.

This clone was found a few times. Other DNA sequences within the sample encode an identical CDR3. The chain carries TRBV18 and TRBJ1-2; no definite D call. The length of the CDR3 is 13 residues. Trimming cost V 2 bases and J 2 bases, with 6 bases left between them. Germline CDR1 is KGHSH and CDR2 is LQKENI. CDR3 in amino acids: CASSPEENYGYTF. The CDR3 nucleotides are TGTGCCAGCTCACCAGAGGAGAACTATGGCTACACCTTC.

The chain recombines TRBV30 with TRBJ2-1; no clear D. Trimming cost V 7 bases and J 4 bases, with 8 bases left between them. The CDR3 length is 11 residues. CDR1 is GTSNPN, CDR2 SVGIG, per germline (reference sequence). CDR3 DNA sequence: TGTGCCTCCTTCAGATACAATGAGCAGTTCTTC. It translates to CASFRYNEQFF.

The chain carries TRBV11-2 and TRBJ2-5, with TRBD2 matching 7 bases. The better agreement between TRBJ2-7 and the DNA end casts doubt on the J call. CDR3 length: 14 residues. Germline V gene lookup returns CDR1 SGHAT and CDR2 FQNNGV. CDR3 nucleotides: TGTGCCAGCAGCTTAGATACGGGGGGTTACGAGCAGTACTTC. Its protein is CASSLDTGGYEQYF.

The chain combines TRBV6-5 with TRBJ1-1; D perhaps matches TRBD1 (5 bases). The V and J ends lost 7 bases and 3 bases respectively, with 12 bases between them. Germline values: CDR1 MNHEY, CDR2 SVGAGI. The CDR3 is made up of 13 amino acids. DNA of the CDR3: TGTGCCAGCACCCCCTCGGGGGACACTGAAGCTTTCTTT. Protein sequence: CASTPSGDTEAFF.

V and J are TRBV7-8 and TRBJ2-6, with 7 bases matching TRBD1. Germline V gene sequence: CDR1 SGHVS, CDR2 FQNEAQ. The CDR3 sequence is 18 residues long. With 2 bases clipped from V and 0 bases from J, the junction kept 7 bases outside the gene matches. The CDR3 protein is CASSLRDSQYSGANVLTF. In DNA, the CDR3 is TGTGCCAGCAGCTTAAGGGACAGCCAATACTCTGGGGCCAACGTCCTGACTTTC.

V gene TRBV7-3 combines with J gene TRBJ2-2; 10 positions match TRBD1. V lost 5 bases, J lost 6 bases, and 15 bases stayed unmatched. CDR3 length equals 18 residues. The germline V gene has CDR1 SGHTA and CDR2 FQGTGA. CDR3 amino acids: CASSLSISGTGDAGELFF. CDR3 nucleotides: TGTGCCAGCAGCCTCAGTATCTCCGGGACAGGGGATGCCGGGGAGCTGTTTTTT.

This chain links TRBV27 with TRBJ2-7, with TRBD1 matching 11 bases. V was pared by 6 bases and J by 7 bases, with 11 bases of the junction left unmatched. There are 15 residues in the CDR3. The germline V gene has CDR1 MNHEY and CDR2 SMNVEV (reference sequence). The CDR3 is CASRPAGTGGYEQYF. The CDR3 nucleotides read TGTGCCAGCAGGCCTGCCGGGACAGGGGGTTATGAGCAGTACTTC.

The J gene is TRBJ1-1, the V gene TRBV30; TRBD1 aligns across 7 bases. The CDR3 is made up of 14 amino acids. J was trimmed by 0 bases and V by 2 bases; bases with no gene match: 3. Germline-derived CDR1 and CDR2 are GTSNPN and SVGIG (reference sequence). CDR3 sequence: CAWSTGDLNTEAFF. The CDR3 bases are TGTGCCTGGAGTACAGGGGACTTGAACACTGAAGCTTTCTTT.

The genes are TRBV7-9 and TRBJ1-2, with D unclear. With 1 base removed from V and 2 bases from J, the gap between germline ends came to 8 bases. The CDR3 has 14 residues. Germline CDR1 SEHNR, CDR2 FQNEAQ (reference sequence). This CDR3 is CASSLEPGNYGYTF. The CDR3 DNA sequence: TGTGCCAGCAGCTTAGAACCAGGAAACTATGGCTACACCTTC. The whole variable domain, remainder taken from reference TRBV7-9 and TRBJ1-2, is DTGVSQNPRHKITKRGQNVTFRCDPISEHNRLYWYRQTLGQGPEFLTYFQNEAQLEKSRLLSDRFSAERPKGSFSTLEIQRTEQGDSAMYLCASSLEPGNYGYTFGSGTRLTVV.

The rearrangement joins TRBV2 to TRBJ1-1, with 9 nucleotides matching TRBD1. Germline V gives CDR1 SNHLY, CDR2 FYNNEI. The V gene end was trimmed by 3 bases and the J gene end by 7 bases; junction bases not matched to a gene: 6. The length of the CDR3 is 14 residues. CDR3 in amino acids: CASSEWGQGSEAFF. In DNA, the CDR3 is TGTGCCAGCAGTGAGTGGGGACAGGGCAGTGAAGCTTTCTTT.